One sample yielded the 14 T cell receptor beta chains listed below, sequenced in a study of cytomegalovirus exposure and HLA in healthy donors. PCR involved 60 Vbeta and 13 Jbeta primers. Assay: immunoSEQ multiplex PCR; the TCRdb copy retains only in-frame clones and omits some. The sample includes about 160,000 clones, around 78% seen only once; the top ten take 1.5% to 1.8%. Material for sequencing was PBMCs. These receptors all stem from a man in his forties or fifties in good health and CMV-seronegative.

This clone was counted only a few times. This CDR3 is also generated by other DNA sequences in the sample. The chain carries TRBV27 and TRBJ1-5; no clear D. The CDR3 runs 14 residues. Germline CDR1 is MNHEY and CDR2 is SMNVEV (reference sequence). V dropped 4 bases and J dropped 1 base, with 8 bases sitting between them. CDR3 sequence reads: CASSYRGSNQPQHF. The CDR3, as DNA: TGTGCCAGCAGTTACCGGGGAAGCAATCAGCCCCAGCATTTT.

V gene TRBV28 combines with J gene TRBJ2-7; D unclear. Deletions cut 1 base from V and 6 bases from J, with 10 bases between. The CDR3 is made up of 13 amino acids. Germline values: CDR1 MDHEN, CDR2 SYDVKM. In nucleotides, the CDR3 is TGTGCCAGCAGTTTATCTTCCGTCAGCGAGCAGTACGTC. Encoded protein: CASSLSSVSEQYV.

The V gene is TRBV10-3, the J gene TRBJ2-2, with TRBD1 matching 10 bases. J lost 7 bases, V lost 8 bases, and 4 bases had no gene match. In germline, CDR1 is ENHRY, CDR2 SYGVKD. The CDR3 totals 13 residues. The CDR3 loop is CAIGGQGIGELFF. CDR3 nucleotides: TGTGCCATCGGGGGACAGGGGATCGGGGAGCTGTTTTTT.

This chain links TRBV5-1 with TRBJ2-2; D is uncertain. Trimming cost V 3 bases and J 3 bases, with 9 bases left between them. The CDR3 has 14 amino acids. The germline gives CDR1 SGHRS, CDR2 YFSETQ. In DNA form, the CDR3 reads TGCGCCAGCAGCTCCCTATCGGACACCGGGGAGCTGTTTTTT. It encodes CASSSLSDTGELFF.

This rearrangement joins TRBV7-9 to TRBJ2-7; 8 bases map to TRBD2. CDR1 is SEHNR, CDR2 FQNEAQ, per germline (reference sequence). After removal of 5 bases from V and 7 bases from J, the junction contained 7 bases not matched to a gene. This CDR3 has 13 residues. CDR3 amino acids: CASSRTTGGEQYF. CDR3 coding DNA: TGTGCCAGCAGCCGGACCACGGGGGGGGAGCAGTACTTC. The whole variable domain, filled in from reference TRBV7-9 and TRBJ2-7, reads DTGVSQNPRHKITKRGQNVTFRCDPISEHNRLYWYRQTLGQGPEFLTYFQNEAQLEKSRLLSDRFSAERPKGSFSTLEIQRTEQGDSAMYLCASSRTTGGEQYFGPGTRLTVT.

This rearrangement joins TRBV5-1 to TRBJ2-2; D unclear. The CDR3 has 12 residues. Germline CDR1 reads SGHRS; CDR2 reads YFSETQ. V was trimmed by 2 bases and J by 6 bases, leaving 5 bases between them. The CDR3 DNA sequence: TGCGCCAGCAGCTTTTCTTCCGGGGAGCTGTTTTTT. This gives the protein CASSFSSGELFF. Variable domain in full (rest from reference TRBV5-1 and TRBJ2-2): KAGVTQTPRYLIKTRGQQVTLSCSPISGHRSVSWYQQTPGQGLQFLFEYFSETQRNKGNFPGRFSGRQFSNSRSEMNVSTLELGDSALYLCASSFSSGELFFGEGSRLTVL.

In DNA form, the CDR3 reads TGTGCCAGCAGCTCCGGGACTAGCGGGAGCTACGAGCAGTACTTC. It yields the protein CASSSGTSGSYEQYF. This rearrangement joins TRBV5-4 to TRBJ2-7; 14 positions agree with TRBD2. Germline loops: CDR1 SGHNT, CDR2 YYREEE (reference sequence). CDR3 length equals 15 residues. V was clipped by 3 bases and J by 3 bases; unmatched bases: 2.

Comment on this clone: The sample carries other DNA sequences with the same CDR3. V usage is TRBV5-1 and J usage is TRBJ2-1; the match to TRBD2 covers 10 bases. This CDR3 contains 15 residues. From germline, CDR1 is SGHRS and CDR2 YFSETQ. The V segment lost 4 bases and the J segment 2 bases; nucleotides outside the gene matches: 3. The CDR3 DNA reads as TGCGCCAGCAGCAGGACTAGCGGAACCTACAATGAGCAGTTCTTC. It encodes CASSRTSGTYNEQFF.

V is TRBV21-1 and J is TRBJ2-7; the D call in the table, TRBD1, was not verified against the DNA. TRBV21-1 is given as a pseudogene. The CDR3 is made up of 17 amino acids. CDR3: CASSKGIGWTGDLEQYV. The CDR3 coding sequence is TGTGCCAGCAGCAAAGGGATAGGATGGACAGGGGATCTGGAGCAGTACGTC.

This clone was observed a single time. The rearrangement joins TRBV27 to TRBJ2-2, with a weak D call TRBD1 (6 bases). The germline V and J ends were trimmed by 3 bases and 0 bases, with 14 bases remaining between them. This CDR3 has 17 amino acids. Germline V lookup: CDR1 MNHEY, CDR2 SMNVEV (reference sequence). The CDR3 sequence is CASSLVQGRANTGELFF. The CDR3 region has the DNA TGTGCCAGCAGTTTGGTACAGGGACGAGCGAACACCGGGGAGCTGTTTTTT.

The chain is built from TRBV21-1 and TRBJ2-7; TRBD1 reflects the table's D call only, with no check against the DNA. TRBV21-1 is reported as a pseudogene. CDR3 length: 18 residues. CDR3 sequence: CASSLRDRTTTDGYEQYV. The CDR3 DNA reads TGTGCCAGCAGCCTCCGGGACAGGACTACGACCGACGGCTACGAGCAGTACGTC.

The rearrangement joins TRBV7-9 to TRBJ1-3; no firm D call. V was cut by 5 bases and J by 2 bases, with 13 bases left in between. This CDR3 region has 15 residues. Germline V gives CDR1 SEHNR, CDR2 FQNEAQ (reference sequence). The CDR3: CASSPVGRAGNTIYF. The CDR3 DNA sequence: TGTGCCAGCAGCCCCGTGGGCAGAGCTGGAAACACCATATATTTT.

This rearrangement joins TRBV7-3 to TRBJ2-7; D is perhaps TRBD2 (6 bases). Germline V gives CDR1 SGHTA, CDR2 FQGTGA. Trimming left V 1 base short and J 3 bases short, with 10 bases between. The CDR3 spans 14 residues. CDR3 nucleotides: TGTGCCAGCAGCTTAAGTAGCGGACACTACGAGCAGTACTTC. Its protein is CASSLSSGHYEQYF.

The chain couples TRBV29-1 to TRBJ2-1, with 8 bases identical to TRBD2. V dropped 5 bases and J dropped 9; count of bases not matched to a gene: 9. Germline V lookup: CDR1 SQVTM, CDR2 ANQGSEA. The CDR3 length is 13 residues. CDR3 coding DNA: TGCAGCGTTTCCCCGGGACTAGATACTGAGCAGTTCTTC. Translated, it gives CSVSPGLDTEQFF.